The subject of this entry is one T cell receptor beta chain. The sample is drawn from a study of shared clonotypes between healthy human individuals. Between the trimmed V and J ends, which lost 4 bases and 2 bases, there was a span of 15 bases. Germline V gene data show CDR1 as SNHLY and CDR2 as FYNNEI. The CDR3 has 15 residues. The assay was carried out at the deep level. Data came from immunoSEQ multiplex PCR; TCRdb stores just in-frame clones and leaves some out. This table has a few million clones, approximately 93% appearing once. Those who donated were healthy HIV-negative adults, with no recent acute infections or vaccinations reported.

Sample: naive CD4+ T cells from PBMCs. Stated subset: CD45RA+ positively selected. The chain joins TRBV2 to TRBJ2-7; D gene unclear. The TCR was taken from a man younger than 35 in good health. Some clones in this sample may be carry-over from other donors' samples. CDR3 in DNA: TGTGCCAGCAGTGCCTATGGCAGGAAAGCCTACGAGCAGTACTTC. Its translation is CASSAYGRKAYEQYF.